This is a list of T cell receptor beta chains from one sample in a study of blood T cell repertoires in COVID-19. The table came from immunoSEQ multiplex PCR; TCRdb's copy has only in-frame clones and leaves some out. The data show around 300,000 clones, roughly 85% seen once. The sequencing sample was made of peripheral blood. The source of these receptors is a woman in her 70s with acute or convalescent COVID-19. CDR3s include the opening cysteine and the closing phenylalanine or tryptophan. Fields, in order: J gene, V gene, clone size, D gene, CDR3 DNA, CDR3 protein. A D gene is named only where the DNA matches it firmly. Clone sizes are given selectively: once, few, many, or a class where the clone is expanded.

j_call: TRBJ2-7; v_call: TRBV7-2; clone_size: .; d_call: .; cdr3_nt: TGTGCCAGCAGCCCCCGACAGAGCTCCTACGAGCAGTACTTC; cdr3_aa: CASSPRQSSYEQYF
j_call: TRBJ2-1; v_call: TRBV5-1; clone_size: .; d_call: TRBD2; cdr3_nt: TGCGCCAGCAAGATCGGACTAGCGGGTTACAATGAGCAGTTCTTC; cdr3_aa: CASKIGLAGYNEQFF
j_call: TRBJ2-5; v_call: TRBV2; clone_size: .; d_call: .; cdr3_nt: TGTGCCAGCTTGGGTTTTCTAGCCGAAGAGACCCAGTACTTC; cdr3_aa: CASLGFLAEETQYF
j_call: TRBJ2-1; v_call: TRBV29-1; clone_size: .; d_call: TRBD2; cdr3_nt: TGCAGCGTGCCCGCGGGACTAGTTGCGGGTGAGCAGTTCTTC; cdr3_aa: CSVPAGLVAGEQFF
j_call: TRBJ1-1; v_call: TRBV5-8; clone_size: .; d_call: .; cdr3_nt: TGTGCCAGCAGCTCATACAGGGCTTTCTTT; cdr3_aa: CASSSYRAFF
j_call: TRBJ2-1; v_call: TRBV5-6; clone_size: .; d_call: .; cdr3_nt: TGTGCCAGCAGCTTGGTCGCAGGTGAGCAGTTCTTC; cdr3_aa: CASSLVAGEQFF
j_call: TRBJ1-1; v_call: TRBV6-5; clone_size: few; d_call: .; cdr3_nt: TGTGCCAGCACACCGTCGGGGGGCCAAGCCCGCGAAGCTTTCTTT; cdr3_aa: CASTPSGGQAREAFF
j_call: TRBJ1-2; v_call: TRBV6-5; clone_size: few; d_call: .; cdr3_nt: TGTGCCAGCAGTTACATCGCGACAGAGTATGGCTACACCTTC; cdr3_aa: CASSYIATEYGYTF
j_call: TRBJ1-2; v_call: TRBV19; clone_size: .; d_call: .; cdr3_nt: TGTGCCAGTAGAGGAACAGGAAACTATGGCTACACCTTC; cdr3_aa: CASRGTGNYGYTF
j_call: TRBJ2-5; v_call: TRBV9; clone_size: once; d_call: .; cdr3_nt: TGTGCCAGCAGCGAGGGGGTTACCGGGCTCAGCGGGGCAGAGACCCAGTACTTC; cdr3_aa: CASSEGVTGLSGAETQYF
j_call: TRBJ2-2; v_call: TRBV19; clone_size: .; d_call: TRBD2; cdr3_nt: TGTGCCAGTAGTATTGTAGCGGGGGGCCCCACCGGGGAGCTGTTTTTT; cdr3_aa: CASSIVAGGPTGELFF
j_call: TRBJ2-1; v_call: TRBV5-1; clone_size: .; d_call: .; cdr3_nt: TGCGCCAGCAGCTTGCAGGGGAGCTCCTACAATGAGCAGTTCTTC; cdr3_aa: CASSLQGSSYNEQFF
j_call: TRBJ1-1; v_call: TRBV29-1; clone_size: .; d_call: TRBD1; cdr3_nt: TGCAGCGGCCGACAGGGCGAGGGTCGCACTGAAGCTTTCTTT; cdr3_aa: CSGRQGEGRTEAFF
j_call: TRBJ1-5; v_call: TRBV19; clone_size: .; d_call: TRBD1; cdr3_nt: TGTGCCAGCAAGGACAGGGGAGGAGGGCAGCCCCAGCATTTT; cdr3_aa: CASKDRGGGQPQHF
j_call: TRBJ1-2; v_call: TRBV5-1; clone_size: .; d_call: .; cdr3_nt: TGCGCCAGCAGCCTAGAGGTAGTGAGCAACTATGGCTACACCTTC; cdr3_aa: CASSLEVVSNYGYTF
j_call: TRBJ1-1; v_call: TRBV10-3; clone_size: .; d_call: .; cdr3_nt: TGTGCCATCAGTAAGGGGACAATGAACACTGAAGCTTTCTTT; cdr3_aa: CAISKGTMNTEAFF
j_call: TRBJ1-4; v_call: TRBV5-1; clone_size: .; d_call: .; cdr3_nt: TGCGCCAGCAGCTTGTGGGGGGGGCGCGGTGAAAAACTGTTTTTT; cdr3_aa: CASSLWGGRGEKLFF
j_call: TRBJ1-3; v_call: TRBV3-1/TRBV3-2; clone_size: .; d_call: TRBD1; cdr3_nt: TGTGCCAGCAGCCAAACACTTGGGACAGTCTCTGGAAACACCATATATTTT; cdr3_aa: CASSQTLGTVSGNTIYF
j_call: TRBJ1-2; v_call: TRBV5-1; clone_size: once; d_call: .; cdr3_nt: TGCGCCAGCAGCCTAGGACAGAGCTATGGCTACACCTTC; cdr3_aa: CASSLGQSYGYTF
j_call: TRBJ2-1; v_call: TRBV11-3; clone_size: .; d_call: .; cdr3_nt: TGTGCCAGCAGCTTCGACAGCAGGAATGAGCAGTTCTTC; cdr3_aa: CASSFDSRNEQFF
j_call: TRBJ2-5; v_call: TRBV11-3; clone_size: .; d_call: TRBD2; cdr3_nt: TGTGCCAGCAGCTTAGGAGGACTAGCGGCGGAGACCCAGTACTTC; cdr3_aa: CASSLGGLAAETQYF
j_call: TRBJ1-1; v_call: TRBV10-3; clone_size: .; d_call: .; cdr3_nt: TGTGCCATCAGGGCGGGGGGCGGTGAGAACACTGAAGCTTTCTTT; cdr3_aa: CAIRAGGGENTEAFF
j_call: TRBJ1-6; v_call: TRBV6-5; clone_size: .; d_call: .; cdr3_nt: TGTGCCAGCAGTTCTCGGGGAATCGTGTCGAATTCACCCCTCCACTTT; cdr3_aa: CASSSRGIVSNSPLHF
j_call: TRBJ2-2; v_call: TRBV6-5; clone_size: .; d_call: .; cdr3_nt: TGTGCCAGCGCCGTGGGGCGACTGAACACCGGGGAGCTGTTTTTT; cdr3_aa: CASAVGRLNTGELFF
j_call: TRBJ1-3; v_call: TRBV9; clone_size: few; d_call: .; cdr3_nt: TGTGCCAGCAGCGTAGTATCAGGGGCTGGAAACACCATATATTTT; cdr3_aa: CASSVVSGAGNTIYF
j_call: TRBJ2-5; v_call: TRBV30; clone_size: .; d_call: TRBD1; cdr3_nt: TGTGCCTGGAGTGTACAGAGAGGACAGGGAGAGACCCAGTACTTC; cdr3_aa: CAWSVQRGQGETQYF
j_call: TRBJ2-5; v_call: TRBV5-6; clone_size: .; d_call: .; cdr3_nt: TGTGCCAGCAGCTTGACCGGGATGGGGGAGACCCAGTACTTC; cdr3_aa: CASSLTGMGETQYF
j_call: TRBJ2-1; v_call: TRBV2; clone_size: .; d_call: .; cdr3_nt: TGTGCCAGCAGTGATAGTAATGAGCAGTTCTTC; cdr3_aa: CASSDSNEQFF
j_call: TRBJ2-1; v_call: TRBV5-8; clone_size: once; d_call: TRBD1; cdr3_nt: TGTGCCAGCAGTGCGCGCCGCAGGGGGCGTGGTGAGCAGTTCTTC; cdr3_aa: CASSARRRGRGEQFF
j_call: TRBJ1-1; v_call: TRBV2; clone_size: .; d_call: TRBD1; cdr3_nt: TGTGCCAGCAGCCGGGGACAGGGATCCACTGAAGCTTTCTTT; cdr3_aa: CASSRGQGSTEAFF
j_call: TRBJ2-7; v_call: TRBV20-1; clone_size: .; d_call: TRBD2; cdr3_nt: TGCAGTGCTAGTCGGTTGAGCGGGGGATTCTACGAGCAGTACTTC; cdr3_aa: CSASRLSGGFYEQYF
j_call: TRBJ1-2; v_call: TRBV28; clone_size: .; d_call: .; cdr3_nt: TGTGCCAGCAGCCCTCCAGGAGGGGCCTACACCTTC; cdr3_aa: CASSPPGGAYTF
j_call: TRBJ2-5; v_call: TRBV7-2; clone_size: .; d_call: TRBD2; cdr3_nt: TGTGCCAGCAGCAAGATAGCGGGGGGCCCCCCAGAGACCCAGTACTTC; cdr3_aa: CASSKIAGGPPETQYF
j_call: TRBJ2-7; v_call: TRBV3-1/TRBV3-2; clone_size: .; d_call: .; cdr3_nt: TGTGCCAGCACCCCGAGAGGGGGGGCCTACGAGCAGTACTTC; cdr3_aa: CASTPRGGAYEQYF
j_call: TRBJ2-5; v_call: TRBV9; clone_size: .; d_call: .; cdr3_nt: TGTGCCAGTACACCTACGGGGGGCAGGGAGACCCAGTACTTC; cdr3_aa: CASTPTGGRETQYF
j_call: TRBJ1-3; v_call: TRBV6-1; clone_size: once; d_call: .; cdr3_nt: TGTGCCAGCAGTGAAGCAGCGGGAAACACCATATATTTT; cdr3_aa: CASSEAAGNTIYF
j_call: TRBJ2-1; v_call: TRBV30; clone_size: .; d_call: .; cdr3_nt: TGTGCCTGGAGTGTACAGAGCTACAATGAGCAGTTCTTC; cdr3_aa: CAWSVQSYNEQFF
j_call: TRBJ2-5; v_call: TRBV4-1; clone_size: .; d_call: TRBD2; cdr3_nt: TGCGCCAGCAGCCAAGGGGGGGGAGCTGGGGAGACCCAGTACTTC; cdr3_aa: CASSQGGGAGETQYF
j_call: TRBJ2-1; v_call: TRBV7-8; clone_size: .; d_call: .; cdr3_nt: TGTGCCAGCAGCTTTCAGGGACTCGGATCCAATGAGCAGTTCTTC; cdr3_aa: CASSFQGLGSNEQFF
j_call: TRBJ1-1; v_call: TRBV7-9; clone_size: .; d_call: TRBD1; cdr3_nt: TGTGCCAGCAGGAGGGACAGCATGAACACTGAAGCTTTCTTT; cdr3_aa: CASRRDSMNTEAFF
j_call: TRBJ2-2; v_call: TRBV24-1; clone_size: .; d_call: TRBD1; cdr3_nt: TGTGCCACATCAGGGGGCATGAACACCGGGGAGCTGTTTTTT; cdr3_aa: CATSGGMNTGELFF
j_call: TRBJ1-1; v_call: TRBV19; clone_size: .; d_call: TRBD1; cdr3_nt: TGTGCCAGTAGTATAGGGCGACAGGGGAGGTCTGAAGCTTTCTTT; cdr3_aa: CASSIGRQGRSEAFF
j_call: TRBJ2-1; v_call: TRBV7-8; clone_size: .; d_call: TRBD2; cdr3_nt: TGTGCCAGCAGCTTACAGCTGGGACTAGCGGGGAGGGTACAGTTCTTC; cdr3_aa: CASSLQLGLAGRVQFF
j_call: TRBJ1-2; v_call: TRBV6-5; clone_size: .; d_call: .; cdr3_nt: TGTGCCAGCAGGTCAGGGGCGACCTATGGCTACACCTTC; cdr3_aa: CASRSGATYGYTF
j_call: TRBJ2-3; v_call: TRBV2; clone_size: .; d_call: .; cdr3_nt: TGTGCCAGCACGGAGCGTAGTCGCACAGATACGCAGTATTTT; cdr3_aa: CASTERSRTDTQYF
j_call: TRBJ1-6; v_call: TRBV6-5; clone_size: .; d_call: TRBD1; cdr3_nt: TGTGCCAGCAGGGCCGGGACAGGGGGGTCACCCCTCCACTTT; cdr3_aa: CASRAGTGGSPLHF
j_call: TRBJ1-2; v_call: TRBV18; clone_size: once; d_call: .; cdr3_nt: TGTGCCAGCTCACCACCACCGGTAGGAGGAAGCTACACCTTC; cdr3_aa: CASSPPPVGGSYTF
j_call: TRBJ2-5; v_call: TRBV28; clone_size: once; d_call: .; cdr3_nt: TGTGCCAGCAGCCTCGGAGGGAAAGAGACCCAGTACTTC; cdr3_aa: CASSLGGKETQYF
j_call: TRBJ1-1; v_call: TRBV5-1; clone_size: .; d_call: .; cdr3_nt: TGCGCCAGCAGTCTACGCGACACTGAAGCTTTCTTT; cdr3_aa: CASSLRDTEAFF
j_call: TRBJ2-7; v_call: TRBV6-5; clone_size: few; d_call: TRBD2; cdr3_nt: TGTGCCAGCAGTTACGGTTCTAGCGGGGGGACCTACGAGCAGTACTTC; cdr3_aa: CASSYGSSGGTYEQYF
j_call: TRBJ2-5; v_call: TRBV10-2; clone_size: .; d_call: .; cdr3_nt: TGCGCCAGCAGTGAGTTCGGGACTCCAAGGGCAGAGACCCAGTACTTC; cdr3_aa: CASSEFGTPRAETQYF
j_call: TRBJ2-4; v_call: TRBV30; clone_size: .; d_call: .; cdr3_nt: TGTGCCTGGAGTTCCCAAGCCAAAAACATTCAGTACTTC; cdr3_aa: CAWSSQAKNIQYF
j_call: TRBJ1-1; v_call: TRBV3-1/TRBV3-2; clone_size: once; d_call: .; cdr3_nt: TGTGCCAGCAGCCGGAGCGGGGGGGATACTGAAGCTTTCTTT; cdr3_aa: CASSRSGGDTEAFF
j_call: TRBJ1-1; v_call: TRBV11-1; clone_size: .; d_call: .; cdr3_nt: TGTGCCAGCAGCCCCGAGGCTTACACTGAAGCTTTCTTT; cdr3_aa: CASSPEAYTEAFF
j_call: TRBJ2-3; v_call: TRBV1; clone_size: .; d_call: .; cdr3_nt: TGCACCAGCAGCCAAGCCTACTCCCCTCCGAGCGGGGGAGGGGAAGATACGCAGTATTTT; cdr3_aa: CTSSQAYSPPSGGGEDTQYF
j_call: TRBJ2-5; v_call: TRBV7-9; clone_size: few; d_call: TRBD1; cdr3_nt: TGTGCCAGCAGCACTACCGGGACAGGGGAACAAGAGACCCAGTACTTC; cdr3_aa: CASSTTGTGEQETQYF
j_call: TRBJ1-2; v_call: TRBV2; clone_size: once; d_call: TRBD1; cdr3_nt: TGTGCCAGCAGTAAAAACCCGGGACAGGGCTCGAATGGCTACACCTTC; cdr3_aa: CASSKNPGQGSNGYTF
j_call: TRBJ1-6; v_call: TRBV5-1; clone_size: .; d_call: TRBD1; cdr3_nt: TGCGCCAGCAGCTTGGCGGGACAGGATAATTCACCCCTCCACTTT; cdr3_aa: CASSLAGQDNSPLHF
j_call: TRBJ1-4; v_call: TRBV18; clone_size: .; d_call: TRBD1; cdr3_nt: TGTGCCAGCTCACCACCGACAGGGGGCGCGGGAAAACTGTTTTTT; cdr3_aa: CASSPPTGGAGKLFF